The 32 T cell receptor beta chains in this list originate from one sample, sequenced in a study of blood T cell repertoires in COVID-19. Repertoires were generated with immunoSEQ multiplex PCR, while TCRdb's copy carries only in-frame clones and drops some. Here the sample spans approximately 210,000 clones, more than 70% being singletons. Sequencing was performed on peripheral blood. Every receptor here comes from a woman in her 50s with acute or convalescent COVID-19.

The chain uses TRBV28 and TRBJ1-1; TRBD1 matches at 8 bases. Germline trimming cut 5 bases from V and 0 bases from J; bases unmatched to any gene: 14. Germline CDR1 and CDR2: MDHEN and SYDVKM. The CDR3 consists of 18 residues. CDR3 in amino acids: CASSLLTGTGFMNTEAFF. The DNA of the CDR3 is TGTGCCAGCAGTCTGTTGACCGGGACAGGATTCATGAACACTGAAGCTTTCTTT.

This chain joins TRBV29-1 and TRBJ2-1; 7 nucleotides agree with TRBD2. The V gene's germline CDR1 is SQVTM and CDR2 ANQGSEA. J was trimmed by 5 bases and V by 7 bases; bases with no gene match: 11. CDR3 size: 14 residues. The CDR3 reads CSARSGIAHNEQFF. For the CDR3, the DNA is TGCAGCGCCCGGAGCGGGATAGCTCACAATGAGCAGTTCTTC.

V gene TRBV14 combines with J gene TRBJ1-1; the match to TRBD1 covers 10 bases. The length of the CDR3 is 14 residues. V was pared by 7 bases and J by 5 bases, with 7 bases of the junction left unmatched. Germline-derived CDR1 and CDR2 are SGHDN and FVKESK. CDR3 residues: CASTRDRGWTEAFF. The CDR3 DNA reads as TGTGCCAGCACCCGGGACAGGGGATGGACTGAAGCTTTCTTT.

V is TRBV2 and J is TRBJ2-3, with 8 nucleotides matching TRBD1. This CDR3 region has 14 residues. With V trimmed by 5 bases and J by 5 bases, 6 bases remained unmatched. Germline V gene sequence: CDR1 SNHLY, CDR2 FYNNEI. Here the CDR3 reads CASSSDRGLDTQYF. CDR3 bases: TGTGCCAGCAGTTCCGACAGGGGATTAGATACGCAGTATTTT.

This rearrangement joins TRBV10-3 to TRBJ1-2; no clear D. The CDR3 totals 16 residues. Trimming took off 6 bases at V and 5 bases at J, with 22 bases between the two ends. The germline CDR1 and CDR2 sequences are ENHRY and SYGVKD. CDR3 loop: CAISDPLTDIQYGYTF. The CDR3, as DNA: TGTGCCATCAGCGATCCCCTTACCGACATTCAATATGGCTACACCTTC.

The table lists this clone with a few counts. The chain carries TRBV19 and TRBJ2-2; possibly TRBD1 for D (6 bases). The CDR3 totals 15 residues. In germline, CDR1 is LNHDA, CDR2 SQIVND (reference sequence). V was trimmed by 0 bases and J by 4 bases, leaving 9 bases between them. The CDR3 sequence is CASSIEGRGTGELFF. In DNA, the CDR3 is TGTGCCAGTAGTATAGAGGGCAGGGGCACCGGGGAGCTGTTTTTT.

The genes are TRBV6-5 and TRBJ2-1, with 7 bases that match TRBD1. V was clipped by 0 bases and J by 7 bases; unmatched bases: 9. This CDR3 contains 16 residues. In germline, CDR1 is MNHEY, CDR2 SVGAGI. Here the CDR3 reads CASSYSGWTGRNEQFF. Here the CDR3 DNA reads TGTGCCAGCAGTTACTCCGGATGGACAGGTAGAAATGAGCAGTTCTTC.

The V call is TRBV11-2, the J call TRBJ2-5; D gene ambiguous. The CDR3 spans 15 residues. V lost 5 bases, J lost 1 base, and 14 bases lay in between. Germline CDR1 and CDR2: SGHAT and FQNNGV. The CDR3 is CASSPRLIRQETQYF. The DNA of the CDR3 is TGTGCCAGCAGCCCCAGGCTTATACGCCAAGAGACCCAGTACTTC.

This clone came up a few times. The genes are TRBV12-3 or TRBV12-4 and TRBJ1-1; D perhaps matches TRBD1 (6 bases). V was clipped by 6 bases and J by 11 bases, with 16 bases between them. This CDR3 has 12 residues. The CDR3 coding sequence is TGTGCCAGCAGCTCGGGACAAAGGGCCGCTTTCTTT. Protein: CASSSGQRAAFF.

The CDR3 nucleotides are TGTGCCAGCAGCACGGACAGGGCCTTGAACACCGGGGAGCTGTTTTTT. Its translation is CASSTDRALNTGELFF. This rearrangement joins TRBV5-6 to TRBJ2-2, with 8 bases lining up with TRBD1. J lost 1 base, V lost 4 bases, and 6 bases had no gene match. There are 16 residues in the CDR3. Germline V gene sequence: CDR1 SGHDT, CDR2 YYEEEE.

J is TRBJ2-7 and V is TRBV5-4; TRBD2 might be the D (5 bases). The CDR3 loop spans 15 amino acids. V was shortened by 0 bases and J by 0 bases, with 10 bases between the two germline ends. Germline V gene sequence: CDR1 SGHNT, CDR2 YYREEE (reference sequence). In DNA form, the CDR3 reads TGTGCCAGCAGCTTGGGCGGGTTAGCCTCCTACGAGCAGTACTTC. Residues: CASSLGGLASYEQYF.

The rearrangement uses TRBV19 and TRBJ1-2; the D gene is possibly TRBD1 (6 bases). The length of the CDR3 is 14 residues. Deletions cut 4 bases from V and 3 bases from J, with 12 bases between. Germline V gives CDR1 LNHDA, CDR2 SQIVND (reference sequence). The CDR3 protein is CASSKGQGYYGYTF. The DNA for the CDR3 is TGTGCCAGTAGTAAGGGGCAGGGGTACTATGGCTACACCTTC.

In nucleotides, the CDR3 is TGTGCCAGCAGCTTGGCCGGAGGGTCGGTAGATACGCAGTATTTT. It encodes CASSLAGGSVDTQYF. The V call is TRBV5-5, the J call TRBJ2-3; perhaps TRBD2 as D (6 bases). The CDR3 runs 15 residues. The V gene lost 0 bases and the J gene lost 5 bases, with 13 bases spanning the gap. Germline values: CDR1 SGHKS, CDR2 YYEKEE (reference sequence).

This sequence joins TRBV10-3 and TRBJ1-5, with 9 bases aligning to TRBD1. The CDR3 sequence is 15 residues long. J was trimmed by 0 bases and V by 5 bases; bases with no gene match: 2. In germline, CDR1 is ENHRY, CDR2 SYGVKD. DNA of the CDR3: TGTGCCATCAGTTCACAGGGGGCTAGCAATCAGCCCCAGCATTTT. Encoded protein: CAISSQGASNQPQHF.

The chain carries TRBV14 and TRBJ2-1, with TRBD2 matching over 10 bases. V trimming: 4 bases; J trimming: 6 bases; junction bases outside the gene matches: 3. Germline CDR1 reads SGHDN; CDR2 reads FVKESK. The CDR3 runs 14 residues. The CDR3 loop reads CASSPGLAVNEQFF. The DNA of the CDR3 is TGTGCCAGCAGCCCCGGACTAGCGGTCAATGAGCAGTTCTTC.

The chain joins TRBV7-2 to TRBJ2-1; tentatively, D is TRBD1 (6 bases). This CDR3 region has 12 residues. V shed 6 bases and J shed 12 bases, with 15 bases lying between them. CDR1 is SGHTA and CDR2 is FQGNSA in the germline V gene. The chain's CDR3 is CASSLPGVVQFF. DNA of the CDR3: TGTGCCAGCAGTTTGCCAGGGGTTGTGCAGTTCTTC.

CDR3 residues: CASSKIAGLNTGELFF. DNA for the CDR3: TGCGCCAGCAGCAAAATAGCGGGGCTGAACACCGGGGAGCTGTTTTTT. The V and J genes are TRBV5-1 and TRBJ2-2; TRBD2 aligns across 8 bases. The CDR3 is 16 residues long. V was clipped by 4 bases and J by 1 base; unmatched bases: 6. The germline V gene has CDR1 SGHRS and CDR2 YFSETQ.

The V gene is TRBV7-2, the J gene TRBJ1-1; TRBD1 is a possible D gene (6 bases). CDR3 length equals 13 residues. Germline V gene data show CDR1 as SGHTA and CDR2 as FQGNSA. With 5 bases removed from V and 4 bases from J, the gap between germline ends came to 11 bases. For the CDR3, the DNA is TGTGCCAGCAGCCACGGACAGAGCACTGAAGCTTTCTTT. It codes for CASSHGQSTEAFF.

This clone was recorded only once. The genes are TRBV11-2 and TRBJ2-2; 10 nucleotides agree with TRBD2. Germline CDR1 SGHAT, CDR2 FQNNGV. With V trimmed by 4 bases and J by 3 bases, 5 bases remained unmatched. This CDR3 region has 16 residues. CDR3 residues: CASSSLAGGDTGELFF. CDR3 DNA sequence: TGTGCCAGCAGCTCCTTAGCGGGAGGAGACACCGGGGAGCTGTTTTTT. The variable domain in full, completed from reference TRBV11-2 and TRBJ2-2, reads EAGVAQSPRYKIIEKRQSVAFWCNPISGHATLYWYQQILGQGPKLLIQFQNNGVVDDSQLPKDRFSAERLKGVDSTLKIQPAKLEDSAVYLCASSSLAGGDTGELFFGEGSRLTVL.

The V and J genes are TRBV28 and TRBJ2-7, with a possible D match to TRBD1 (6 bases). The CDR3 is 14 residues long. Germline V gene data show CDR1 as MDHEN and CDR2 as SYDVKM. V shed 7 bases and J shed 1 base, with 14 bases lying between them. The CDR3 sequence is CASNVLQGSYEQYF. The CDR3 bases are TGTGCCAGCAATGTGCTGCAGGGGTCCTACGAGCAGTACTTC.

This clone has a single count. The J gene is TRBJ2-1, the V gene TRBV27, with 7 nucleotides matching TRBD2. Looked up from germline, CDR1 is MNHEY and CDR2 is SMNVEV (reference sequence). This CDR3 has 16 residues. With V trimmed by 5 bases and J by 5 bases, 12 bases remained unmatched. The CDR3 DNA sequence: TGTGCCAGCAGTCCCTCATCCCCAGCGGGACACAATGAGCAGTTCTTC. Amino acids: CASSPSSPAGHNEQFF.

The chain joins TRBV2 to TRBJ1-4; 7 positions agree with TRBD1. CDR1 and CDR2 (germline): SNHLY, FYNNEI. The CDR3 length is 15 residues. The V segment lost 6 bases and the J segment 2 bases; nucleotides outside the gene matches: 6. CDR3 DNA sequence: TGTGCCAGCAGCGACGACAGGGACACTAATGAAAAACTGTTTTTT. Its protein is CASSDDRDTNEKLFF.

V gene TRBV6-5 combines with J gene TRBJ1-6, with 10 bases matching TRBD1. The junction had 6 bases not matched to a gene; V was cut back by 4 bases and J by 9 bases. This CDR3 region has 15 residues. In germline, CDR1 is MNHEY, CDR2 SVGAGI. The CDR3 reads CASSLAGTGVSPLHF. The CDR3 region has the DNA TGTGCCAGCAGTTTGGCCGGGACAGGGGTTTCACCCCTCCACTTT.

The chain uses TRBV2 and TRBJ2-2, with D possibly being TRBD2 (6 bases). V shed 4 bases and J shed 6 bases, with 12 bases lying between them. CDR1 and CDR2 from the germline V gene are SNHLY and FYNNEI. The CDR3 consists of 14 residues. CDR3 loop: CASSGTWGAGELFF. The CDR3 coding sequence is TGTGCCAGCAGTGGTACTTGGGGGGCCGGGGAGCTGTTTTTT.

This rearrangement joins TRBV15 to TRBJ1-1, with D perhaps TRBD1 (6 bases). V was cut by 5 bases and J by 2 bases, with 12 bases left in between. Germline lookup yields CDR1 LNHNV and CDR2 YYDKDF (reference sequence). This CDR3 is 14 amino acids long. CDR3 DNA sequence: TGTGCCACCAGCGGGGGACAATTCAACACTGAAGCTTTCTTT. It codes for CATSGGQFNTEAFF. Using reference TRBV15 and TRBJ1-1 for the parts outside the CDR3, the full variable domain is DAMVIQNPRYQVTQFGKPVTLSCSQTLNHNVMYWYQQKSSQAPKLLFHYYDKDFNNEADTPDNFQSRRPNTSFCFLDIRSPGLGDTAMYLCATSGGQFNTEAFFGQGTRLTVV.

Regarding this clone: One end of the junction does not line up with germline, which may come from a read error. This sequence joins TRBV20-1 and TRBJ2-7; D is possibly TRBD1 (6 bases). This CDR3 region has 10 residues. Germline V gene data show CDR1 as DFQATT and CDR2 as SNEGSKA (reference sequence). The CDR3 nucleotides read TGCAGTGCTAGAGAAGGGGGATTCATCTTC. Its translation is CSAREGGFIF.

There are a few counts of this clone. The CDR3 reads CASSYSSGSPEQYF. CDR3 coding DNA: TGTGCCAGCAGTTACTCTAGCGGGAGCCCCGAGCAGTACTTC. This chain joins TRBV6-5 and TRBJ2-7; 9 nucleotides agree with TRBD2. The CDR3 has 14 amino acids. V lost 0 bases, J lost 6 bases, and 3 bases stayed unmatched. Per germline, CDR1 MNHEY and CDR2 SVGAGI.

This chain links TRBV6-6 with TRBJ2-7; 7 positions match TRBD2. Unmatched junction bases numbered 9, after V lost 7 bases and J lost 0 bases. This CDR3 is 15 amino acids long. Germline V gene lookup returns CDR1 MNHNY and CDR2 SVGAGI (reference sequence). CDR3 in DNA: TGTGCCAGCACGGTAAATCGGGGGGACTCCTACGAGCAGTACTTC. Translated: CASTVNRGDSYEQYF.

V gene TRBV2 combines with J gene TRBJ2-7; D might be TRBD2 (6 bases). Per the germline V gene, CDR1 is SNHLY and CDR2 is FYNNEI. V shed 4 bases and J shed 2 bases, with 12 bases lying between them. The CDR3 totals 14 residues. The CDR3 loop is CASSVRLAAYEQYF. The CDR3 DNA follows: TGTGCCAGCAGTGTCCGATTAGCGGCCTACGAGCAGTACTTC.

This chain links TRBV6-1 with TRBJ1-3, with TRBD1 matching 8 bases. The V segment lost 3 bases and the J segment 1 base; nucleotides outside the gene matches: 5. The CDR3 is made up of 16 amino acids. Germline V lookup: CDR1 MNHNS, CDR2 SASEGT. CDR3 in amino acids: CASSELTGGSGNTIYF. The CDR3 coding sequence is TGTGCCAGCAGTGAGCTAACAGGGGGATCTGGAAACACCATATATTTT.

The rearrangement links TRBV20-1 to TRBJ2-3; D is unclear. The CDR3 is made up of 10 amino acids. The germline V gene has CDR1 DFQATT and CDR2 SNEGSKA (reference sequence). Trimming pared 4 bases from V and 6 bases from J, leaving 5 bases between. The DNA for the CDR3 is TGCAGTGCTATACACGATACGCAGTATTTT. This codes for CSAIHDTQYF.

The chain has TRBV6-5 and TRBJ1-2, with TRBD1 matching over 8 bases. Germline trimming cut 5 bases from V and 4 bases from J; bases unmatched to any gene: 9. CDR1 and CDR2 from the germline V gene are MNHEY and SVGAGI. This CDR3 is 15 amino acids long. The CDR3 here is CASSHPGQGGYGYTF. In DNA form, the CDR3 reads TGTGCCAGCAGTCATCCTGGACAGGGAGGCTATGGCTACACCTTC.